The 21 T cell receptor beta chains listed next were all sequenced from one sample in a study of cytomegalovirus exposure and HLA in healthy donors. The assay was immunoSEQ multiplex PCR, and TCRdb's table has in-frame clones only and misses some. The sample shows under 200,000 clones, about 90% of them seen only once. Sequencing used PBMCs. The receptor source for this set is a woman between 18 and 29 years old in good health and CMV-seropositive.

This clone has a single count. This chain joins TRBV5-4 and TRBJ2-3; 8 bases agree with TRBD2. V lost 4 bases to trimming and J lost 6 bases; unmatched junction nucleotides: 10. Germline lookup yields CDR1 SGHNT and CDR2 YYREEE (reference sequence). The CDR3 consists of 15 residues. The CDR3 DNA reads TGTGCCAGCAGCGTTAGCGGGGAGCCAGGTGATACGCAGTATTTT. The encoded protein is CASSVSGEPGDTQYF.

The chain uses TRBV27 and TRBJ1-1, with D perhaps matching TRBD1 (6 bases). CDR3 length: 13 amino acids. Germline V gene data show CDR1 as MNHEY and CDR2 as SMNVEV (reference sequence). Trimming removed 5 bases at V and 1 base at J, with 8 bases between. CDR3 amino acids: CASSTGQNTEAFF. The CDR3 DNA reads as TGTGCCAGCAGTACGGGACAGAACACTGAAGCTTTCTTT.

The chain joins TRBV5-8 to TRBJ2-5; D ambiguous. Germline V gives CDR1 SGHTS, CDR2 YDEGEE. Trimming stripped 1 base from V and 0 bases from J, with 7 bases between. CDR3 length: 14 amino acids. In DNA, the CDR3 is TGTGCCAGCAGCTTGTATAGTTACCAAGAGACCCAGTACTTC. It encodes CASSLYSYQETQYF.

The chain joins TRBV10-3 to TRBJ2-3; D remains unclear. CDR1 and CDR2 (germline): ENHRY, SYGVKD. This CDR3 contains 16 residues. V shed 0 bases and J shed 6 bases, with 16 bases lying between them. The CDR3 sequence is CAISESSTAKADTQYF. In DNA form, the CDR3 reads TGTGCCATCAGTGAGTCGAGTACTGCCAAAGCGGATACGCAGTATTTT.

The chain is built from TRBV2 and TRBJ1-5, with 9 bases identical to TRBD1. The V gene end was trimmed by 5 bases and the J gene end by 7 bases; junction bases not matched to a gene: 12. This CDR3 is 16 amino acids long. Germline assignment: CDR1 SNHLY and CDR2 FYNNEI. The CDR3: CASSYSGDRAGQPQHF. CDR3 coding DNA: TGTGCCAGCAGTTATTCCGGGGACAGGGCTGGACAGCCCCAGCATTTT.

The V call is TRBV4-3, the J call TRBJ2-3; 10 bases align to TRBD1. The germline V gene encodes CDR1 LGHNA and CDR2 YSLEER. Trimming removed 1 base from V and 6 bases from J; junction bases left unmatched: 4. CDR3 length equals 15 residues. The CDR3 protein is CASSQGQGARDTQYF. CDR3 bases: TGCGCCAGCAGCCAAGGACAGGGGGCGCGGGATACGCAGTATTTT.

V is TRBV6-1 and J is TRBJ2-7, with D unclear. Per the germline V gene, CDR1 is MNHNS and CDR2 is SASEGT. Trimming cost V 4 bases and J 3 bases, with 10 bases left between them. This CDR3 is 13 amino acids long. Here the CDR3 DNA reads TGTGCCAGCAGTGCACAGCCACGCTACGAGCAGTACTTC. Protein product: CASSAQPRYEQYF.

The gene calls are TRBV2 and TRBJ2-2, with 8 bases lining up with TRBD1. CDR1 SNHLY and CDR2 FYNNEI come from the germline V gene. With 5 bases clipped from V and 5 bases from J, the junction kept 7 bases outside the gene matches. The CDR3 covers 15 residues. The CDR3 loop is CASSTTGARTGELFF. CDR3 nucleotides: TGTGCCAGCAGTACGACAGGGGCGAGGACCGGGGAGCTGTTTTTT.

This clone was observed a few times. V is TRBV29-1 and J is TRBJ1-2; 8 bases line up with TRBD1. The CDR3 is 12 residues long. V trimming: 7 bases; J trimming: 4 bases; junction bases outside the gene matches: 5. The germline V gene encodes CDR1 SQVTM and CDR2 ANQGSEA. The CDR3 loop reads CSAWTGTYGYTF. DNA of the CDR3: TGCAGCGCCTGGACAGGGACCTATGGCTACACCTTC. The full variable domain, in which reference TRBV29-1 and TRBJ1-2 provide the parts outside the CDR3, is SAVISQKPSRDICQRGTSLTIQCQVDSQVTMMFWYRQQPGQSLTLIATANQGSEATYESGFVIDKFPISRPNLTFSTLTVSNMSPEDSSIYLCSAWTGTYGYTFGSGTRLTVV.

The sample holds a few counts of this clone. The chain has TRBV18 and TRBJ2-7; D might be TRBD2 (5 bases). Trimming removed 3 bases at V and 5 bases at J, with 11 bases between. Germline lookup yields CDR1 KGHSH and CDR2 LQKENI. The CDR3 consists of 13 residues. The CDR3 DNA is TGTGCCAGCTCACCGAGGGAGCACCACGAGCAGTACTTC. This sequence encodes CASSPREHHEQYF.

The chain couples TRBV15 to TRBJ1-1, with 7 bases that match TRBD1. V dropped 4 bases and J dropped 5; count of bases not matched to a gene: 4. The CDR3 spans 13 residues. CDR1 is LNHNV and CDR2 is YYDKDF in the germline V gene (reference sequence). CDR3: CATSKTGRTEAFF. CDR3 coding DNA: TGTGCCACCAGCAAGACAGGGCGAACTGAAGCTTTCTTT.

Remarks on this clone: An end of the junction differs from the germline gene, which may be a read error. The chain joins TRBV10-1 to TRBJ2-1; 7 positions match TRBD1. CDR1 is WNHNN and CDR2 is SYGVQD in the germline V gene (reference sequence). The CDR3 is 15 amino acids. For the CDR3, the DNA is TGCGCCGGCAGTTTCCGGACAGGCAACTACAATGAGCAGTTCTTC. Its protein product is CAGSFRTGNYNEQFF.

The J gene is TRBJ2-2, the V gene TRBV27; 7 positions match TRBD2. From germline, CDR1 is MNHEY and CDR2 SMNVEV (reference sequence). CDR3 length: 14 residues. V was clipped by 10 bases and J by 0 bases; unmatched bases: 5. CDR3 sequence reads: CATGGRANTGELFF. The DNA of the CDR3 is TGTGCCACCGGTGGGAGGGCGAACACCGGGGAGCTGTTTTTT.

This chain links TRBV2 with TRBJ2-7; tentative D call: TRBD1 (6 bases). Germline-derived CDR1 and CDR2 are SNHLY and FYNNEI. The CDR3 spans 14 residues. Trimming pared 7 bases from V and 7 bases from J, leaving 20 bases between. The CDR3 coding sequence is TGTGCCAGCATTAACAGGGCCAAGACGGGGGAGCAGTACTTC. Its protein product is CASINRAKTGEQYF.

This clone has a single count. CDR3 sequence: CASSLDSGLDLDYTF. DNA of the CDR3: TGCGCCAGCAGCTTGGACTCAGGGTTGGATTTGGACTACACCTTC. The chain combines TRBV5-1 with TRBJ1-2, with TRBD1 as a possible D gene (5 bases). V was cut by 0 bases and J by 10 bases, with 19 bases left in between. The CDR3 loop spans 15 amino acids. Germline values: CDR1 SGHRS, CDR2 YFSETQ. Full variable domain (missing parts from reference TRBV5-1 and TRBJ1-2): KAGVTQTPRYLIKTRGQQVTLSCSPISGHRSVSWYQQTPGQGLQFLFEYFSETQRNKGNFPGRFSGRQFSNSRSEMNVSTLELGDSALYLCASSLDSGLDLDYTFGSGTRLTVV.

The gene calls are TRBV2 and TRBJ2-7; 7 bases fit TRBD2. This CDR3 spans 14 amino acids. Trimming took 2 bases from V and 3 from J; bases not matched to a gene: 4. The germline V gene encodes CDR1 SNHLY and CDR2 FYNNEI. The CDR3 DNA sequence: TGTGCCAGCAGTGAACTAGCGGAGATCTACGAGCAGTACTTC. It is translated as CASSELAEIYEQYF.

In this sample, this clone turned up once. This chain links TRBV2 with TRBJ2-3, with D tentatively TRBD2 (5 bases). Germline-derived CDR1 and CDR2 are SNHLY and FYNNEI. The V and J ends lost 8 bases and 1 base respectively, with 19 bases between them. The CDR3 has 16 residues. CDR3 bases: TGTGCCAGCCGGATCAGAGGGAGAGAGGGCACAGATACGCAGTATTTT. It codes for CASRIRGREGTDTQYF.

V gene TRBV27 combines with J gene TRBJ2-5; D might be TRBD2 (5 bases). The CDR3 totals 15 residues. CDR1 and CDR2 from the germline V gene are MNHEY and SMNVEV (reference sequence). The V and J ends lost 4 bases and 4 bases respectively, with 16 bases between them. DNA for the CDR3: TGTGCCAGCAGTTATCACGAGGGCCGTAGAGAGACCCAGTACTTC. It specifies CASSYHEGRRETQYF.

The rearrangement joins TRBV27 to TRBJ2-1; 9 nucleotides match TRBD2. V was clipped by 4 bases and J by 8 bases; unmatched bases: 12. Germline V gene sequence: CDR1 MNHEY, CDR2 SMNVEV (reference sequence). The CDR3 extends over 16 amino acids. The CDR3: CASSSPLAGDGDEQFF. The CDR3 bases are TGTGCCAGCAGTTCCCCGTTAGCGGGAGATGGCGATGAGCAGTTCTTC.

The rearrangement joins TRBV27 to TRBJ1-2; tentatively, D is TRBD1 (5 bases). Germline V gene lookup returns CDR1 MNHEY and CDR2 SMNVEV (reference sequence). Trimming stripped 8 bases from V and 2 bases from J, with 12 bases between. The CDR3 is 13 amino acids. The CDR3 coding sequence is TGTGCCAGCTCTAAAACAGGCAACTATGGCTACACCTTC. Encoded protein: CASSKTGNYGYTF.

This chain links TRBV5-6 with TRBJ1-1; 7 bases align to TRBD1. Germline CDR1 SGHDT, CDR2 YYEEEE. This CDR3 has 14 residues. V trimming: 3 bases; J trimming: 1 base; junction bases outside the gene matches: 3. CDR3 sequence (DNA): TGTGCCAGCAGCTCGGGACAGAGGAACACTGAAGCTTTCTTT. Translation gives CASSSGQRNTEAFF. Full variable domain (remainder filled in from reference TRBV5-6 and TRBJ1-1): DAGVTQSPTHLIKTRGQQVTLRCSPKSGHDTVSWYQQALGQGPQFIFQYYEEEERQRGNFPDRFSGHQFPNYSSELNVNALLLGDSALYLCASSSGQRNTEAFFGQGTRLTVV.